This TCR beta chain came from a study of shared clonotypes between healthy human individuals. Study information: The plates for each donor numbered three CD4 naive, three CD4 memory, two CD8 naive and one CD8 memory. Broader study findings: Four donors held about 5% of naive CD4 clonotypes in common. Researchers sampled only blood; tissue repertoires likely differ. Naive subsets tended to show greater estimated richness than memory subsets.

Sequencing used immunoSEQ multiplex PCR; TCRdb keeps in-frame clones, though not all of them. Seen here are over a million clones, approximately 80% observed once, and the top ten hold under 0.65%. About this clone: Its antigen is currently unknown.

Input material: memory CD4+ T cells from PBMCs. As for subset: CD45RA-negative fraction. The sequence was obtained from a young man in good health. Some clones in this sample may be carry-over from other donors' samples.

This CDR3 is CASSDRGHLSGANVLTF. Here the CDR3 DNA reads TGTGCCAGTAGCGACAGGGGTCACCTCTCTGGGGCCAACGTCCTGACTTTC. This chain links TRBV19 with TRBJ2-6; 8 positions agree with TRBD1. This CDR3 has 17 amino acids. V was pared by 6 bases and J by 0 bases, with 7 bases of the junction left unmatched. The V gene's germline CDR1 is LNHDA and CDR2 SQIVND (reference sequence).